What follows are 25 T cell receptor beta chains derived from one specimen sequenced in a study of cytomegalovirus exposure and HLA in healthy donors. The PCR ran on 60 Vbeta and 13 Jbeta primers. Using immunoSEQ multiplex PCR, the repertoire was profiled, and TCRdb retains in-frame clones only, with some absent. The sample includes 150,000 to 200,000 clones, around 77% of them seen just once. Sequencing was done on a sample of PBMCs. Source of these receptors: a middle-aged woman in good health and CMV-seronegative.

This chain connects TRBV12-2 to TRBJ2-7; TRBD2, the table's D call, was not compared with the DNA. TRBV12-2 is a pseudogene. The CDR3 runs to 17 residues. The CDR3 DNA sequence: TGTGCAAGTCGCTCCGGGACTAGCGGGACCCGCCCCTACGAGCAGTACTTC. The encoded protein is CASRSGTSGTRPYEQYF.

V and J are TRBV30 and TRBJ1-2, with D possibly matching TRBD1 (6 bases). Germline-derived CDR1 and CDR2 are GTSNPN and SVGIG (reference sequence). The CDR3 has 13 amino acids. V lost 4 bases and J lost 1, with 10 bases in between. The CDR3 DNA reads as TGTGCCTGGATGGAGGACAGTAACTATGGCTACACCTTC. Residues: CAWMEDSNYGYTF.

This rearrangement joins TRBV27 to TRBJ2-6; maybe TRBD2 (5 bases). V was clipped by 3 bases and J by 2 bases, with 11 bases between them. This CDR3 contains 16 residues. Looked up from germline, CDR1 is MNHEY and CDR2 is SMNVEV (reference sequence). Here the CDR3 DNA reads TGTGCCAGCAGTTTCGGTTCCGGGGCTGGGGCCAACGTCCTGACTTTC. Translating gives CASSFGSGAGANVLTF. Supplemented by reference TRBV27 and TRBJ2-6, the full variable domain reads EAQVTQNPRYLITVTGKKLTVTCSQNMNHEYMSWYRQDPGLGLRQIYYSMNVEVTDKGDVPEGYKVSRKEKRNFPLILESPSPNQTSLYFCASSFGSGAGANVLTFGAGSRLTVL.

The chain couples TRBV9 to TRBJ2-1; TRBD2 agrees at 12 bases. The V gene end was trimmed by 3 bases and the J gene end by 1 base; junction bases not matched to a gene: 5. Germline assignment: CDR1 SGDLS and CDR2 YYNGEE. This CDR3 is built from 17 residues. CDR3 region: CASSASGTSGSYNEQFF. The CDR3 DNA reads as TGTGCCAGCAGCGCCTCGGGGACTAGCGGGTCCTACAATGAGCAGTTCTTC.

The V and J genes are TRBV10-1 and TRBJ1-5; tentative D call: TRBD1 (6 bases). Per the germline V gene, CDR1 is WNHNN and CDR2 is SYGVQD (reference sequence). The CDR3 covers 15 residues. Trimming pared 2 bases from V and 5 bases from J, leaving 13 bases between. CDR3 sequence reads: CASSERSGEDQPQHF. CDR3 DNA sequence: TGCGCCAGCAGTGAGAGGTCAGGGGAAGATCAGCCCCAGCATTTT.

This chain links TRBV9 with TRBJ2-1; TRBD1 matches 7 bases. Trimming removed 3 bases from V and 6 bases from J; junction bases left unmatched: 12. The CDR3 sequence is 16 residues long. From germline, CDR1 is SGDLS and CDR2 YYNGEE. CDR3 coding DNA: TGTGCCAGCAGCGCCCCAAGGGGGCGAGCGTCCAATGAGCAGTTCTTC. Its translation is CASSAPRGRASNEQFF.

This chain uses TRBV5-1 with TRBJ1-4; TRBD1 matches 11 bases. Germline V gene data show CDR1 as SGHRS and CDR2 as YFSETQ. The trim removed 3 bases at V and 7 bases at J, leaving 5 bases unmatched. CDR3 length equals 15 residues. The CDR3 reads CASSWMGQGVEKLFF. The CDR3 DNA follows: TGCGCCAGCAGCTGGATGGGACAGGGGGTTGAAAAACTGTTTTTT. Supplemented by reference TRBV5-1 and TRBJ1-4, the full variable domain reads KAGVTQTPRYLIKTRGQQVTLSCSPISGHRSVSWYQQTPGQGLQFLFEYFSETQRNKGNFPGRFSGRQFSNSRSEMNVSTLELGDSALYLCASSWMGQGVEKLFFGSGTQLSVL.

The chain recombines TRBV5-6 with TRBJ2-5; TRBD2 aligns across 12 bases. Per germline, CDR1 SGHDT and CDR2 YYEEEE. J gave up 1 base and V 4 bases, and 11 bases lay outside the gene matches. CDR3 length: 18 residues. The CDR3 DNA sequence: TGTGCCAGCAGCCCACGGACTAGCGGGATGAGGGCCCAAGAGACCCAGTACTTC. Its translation is CASSPRTSGMRAQETQYF.

V and J are TRBV7-9 and TRBJ1-6; TRBD1 agrees at 11 bases. Trimming removed 1 base from V and 7 bases from J; junction bases left unmatched: 9. This CDR3 has 18 amino acids. The germline CDR1 and CDR2 sequences are SEHNR and FQNEAQ (reference sequence). The CDR3 loop is CASSLGDRGEPPNSPLHF. CDR3 coding DNA: TGTGCCAGCAGCTTAGGGGACAGGGGGGAACCACCAAATTCACCCCTCCACTTT.

The rearrangement links TRBV5-8 to TRBJ1-5; a weak D match, TRBD1 (5 bases). The V gene's germline CDR1 is SGHTS and CDR2 YDEGEE. The CDR3 loop spans 15 amino acids. Trimming removed 3 bases from V and 4 bases from J, with 14 bases in between. CDR3 coding DNA: TGTGCCAGCAGCTCTACGGACAACCTGAATCAGCCCCAGCATTTT. It encodes CASSSTDNLNQPQHF.

The gene calls are TRBV19 and TRBJ2-7; 8 bases agree with TRBD2. The CDR3 is 15 residues long. The junction had 8 bases not matched to a gene; V was cut back by 2 bases and J by 5 bases. Germline CDR1 reads LNHDA; CDR2 reads SQIVND (reference sequence). CDR3 loop: CASSIKAGELNEQYF. CDR3 nucleotides: TGTGCCAGTAGTATAAAAGCGGGAGAATTAAACGAGCAGTACTTC.

The rearrangement uses TRBV5-1 and TRBJ1-5; D remains ambiguous. This CDR3 contains 15 residues. V lost 0 bases to trimming and J lost 4 bases, with 11 bases between them. Per the germline V gene, CDR1 is SGHRS and CDR2 is YFSETQ. As DNA, the CDR3 is TGCGCCAGCAGCTTGGATGGAGCAGTGAATCAGCCCCAGCATTTT. Residues: CASSLDGAVNQPQHF. Using reference TRBV5-1 and TRBJ1-5 for the parts outside the CDR3, the full variable domain is KAGVTQTPRYLIKTRGQQVTLSCSPISGHRSVSWYQQTPGQGLQFLFEYFSETQRNKGNFPGRFSGRQFSNSRSEMNVSTLELGDSALYLCASSLDGAVNQPQHFGDGTRLSIL.

The J gene is TRBJ2-1, the V gene TRBV2; 14 nucleotides match TRBD2. V was pared by 7 bases and J by 8 bases, with 7 bases of the junction left unmatched. CDR3 size: 15 residues. Germline values: CDR1 SNHLY, CDR2 FYNNEI. The CDR3 DNA reads TGTGCCAGCACCAGACTAGCGGGAGGGGGGGATGAGCAGTTCTTC. This translates into CASTRLAGGGDEQFF.

The V and J genes are TRBV5-1 and TRBJ2-2; 8 bases map to TRBD2. V lost 0 bases, J lost 1 base, and 8 bases stayed unmatched. CDR1 and CDR2 (germline): SGHRS, YFSETQ. This CDR3 spans 18 amino acids. As DNA, the CDR3 is TGCGCCAGCAGCTTGGTTCTTAGCGGGAATAAGAACACCGGGGAGCTGTTTTTT. It codes for CASSLVLSGNKNTGELFF.

J is TRBJ2-2 and V is TRBV5-1; no firm D call. The germline V gene has CDR1 SGHRS and CDR2 YFSETQ. Trimming pared 0 bases from V and 7 bases from J, leaving 13 bases between. The CDR3 has 15 amino acids. The CDR3 sequence is CASSLENRIGGELFF. The CDR3 bases are TGCGCCAGCAGCTTGGAGAACAGAATTGGCGGGGAGCTGTTTTTT. Filled out from reference TRBV5-1 and TRBJ2-2, the complete variable domain reads KAGVTQTPRYLIKTRGQQVTLSCSPISGHRSVSWYQQTPGQGLQFLFEYFSETQRNKGNFPGRFSGRQFSNSRSEMNVSTLELGDSALYLCASSLENRIGGELFFGEGSRLTVL.

The rearrangement uses TRBV6-5 and TRBJ1-5; D unresolved. V shed 2 bases and J shed 6 bases, with 14 bases lying between them. This CDR3 is built from 15 residues. CDR1 is MNHEY, CDR2 SVGAGI, per germline. The CDR3 DNA reads as TGTGCCAGCAGTTACAATCGGGATCTGGGTCAGCCCCAGCATTTT. Residues: CASSYNRDLGQPQHF.

The rearrangement joins TRBV7-8 to TRBJ1-1, with TRBD1 matching over 9 bases. The CDR3 runs 14 residues. Germline trimming cut 5 bases from V and 2 bases from J; bases unmatched to any gene: 3. Germline CDR1 and CDR2: SGHVS and FQNEAQ. CDR3 DNA sequence: TGTGCCAGCAGCGTGGACAGGGGTAACACTGAAGCTTTCTTT. Amino acids: CASSVDRGNTEAFF.

This clone appeared a few times. The rearrangement uses TRBV9 and TRBJ1-3; D gene unclear. The CDR3 extends over 15 amino acids. V was cut by 3 bases and J by 0 bases, with 10 bases left in between. CDR1 is SGDLS, CDR2 YYNGEE, per germline. In DNA form, the CDR3 reads TGTGCCAGCAGCGGTTACACCAGCTCTGGAAACACCATATATTTT. Translating it yields CASSGYTSSGNTIYF.

J is TRBJ2-7 and V is TRBV10-3; 8 bases fit TRBD1. CDR1 and CDR2 (germline): ENHRY, SYGVKD. V was clipped by 4 bases and J by 7 bases; unmatched bases: 15. The CDR3 loop spans 16 amino acids. The CDR3 sequence: CAISAAGTDTGGEQYF. CDR3 coding DNA: TGTGCCATCAGTGCCGCGGGGACGGACACAGGGGGGGAGCAGTACTTC.

This clone was counted between two and nine times. The CDR3, as DNA: TGTGCCAGCAGCCCCTACCCTCTACAGGGGGCTGAGCAGTTCTTC. Its protein is CASSPYPLQGAEQFF. The chain uses TRBV7-3 and TRBJ2-1; 9 positions match TRBD1. Per the germline V gene, CDR1 is SGHTA and CDR2 is FQGTGA. Losses at the gene ends were 5 bases for V and 9 bases for J; bases not matched to a gene: 11. The CDR3 runs to 15 residues.

The J gene is TRBJ1-5, the V gene TRBV15, with D uncertain. Germline V gene sequence: CDR1 LNHNV, CDR2 YYDKDF (reference sequence). Between the trimmed V and J ends, which lost 2 bases and 9 bases, there was a span of 8 bases. The CDR3 consists of 12 residues. The CDR3 nucleotides read TGTGCCACCAGCAGACCCACTGGGCCCCAGCATTTT. It yields the protein CATSRPTGPQHF.

The chain recombines TRBV2 with TRBJ2-5, with D uncertain. The CDR3 runs to 13 residues. The germline V gene has CDR1 SNHLY and CDR2 FYNNEI. Trimming stripped 4 bases from V and 3 bases from J, with 9 bases between. The CDR3 DNA sequence: TGTGCCAGCAGTGGCGAGCTGAAAGAGACCCAGTACTTC. This codes for CASSGELKETQYF.

The chain couples TRBV2 to TRBJ1-5; the D gene is possibly TRBD1 (6 bases). The CDR3 is 14 residues long. Trimming pared 8 bases from V and 6 bases from J, leaving 17 bases between. The germline V gene has CDR1 SNHLY and CDR2 FYNNEI. The CDR3 nucleotides are TGTGCCAGCCAAAACAGGGTGAGCGGTCAGCCCCAGCATTTT. Its translation is CASQNRVSGQPQHF.

This chain connects TRBV7-8 to TRBJ1-2; possible D gene TRBD1, 6 bases. This CDR3 comprises 14 residues. V gave up 4 bases and J gave up 0 bases, with 9 bases separating them. Germline V gene data show CDR1 as SGHVS and CDR2 as FQNEAQ. This chain's CDR3 is CASSSNRANYGYTF. The CDR3 DNA sequence: TGTGCCAGCAGCTCCAACAGGGCTAACTATGGCTACACCTTC.

The rearrangement uses TRBV9 and TRBJ2-2, with 7 positions matching TRBD1. The CDR3 is 14 amino acids. Germline lookup yields CDR1 SGDLS and CDR2 YYNGEE. Losses at the gene ends were 7 bases for V and 5 bases for J; bases not matched to a gene: 8. The CDR3 coding sequence is TGTGCCAGCGCTACAGGGGAAAGGACCGGGGAGCTGTTTTTT. Translating it yields CASATGERTGELFF.